This TCR beta chain was profiled in a study of blood T cell repertoires in COVID-19. Overall study: Some COVID-19 samples were acute and others convalescent; all came from the United States, Italy and Spain.

The CDR3 has 15 residues. Per the germline V gene, CDR1 is WNHNN and CDR2 is SYGVQD (reference sequence). With V trimmed by 5 bases and J by 9 bases, 12 bases remained unmatched. Original processing notes: Amplification of reference gene primers was used by the study to estimate nucleated cell counts. Data came from immunoSEQ multiplex PCR; TCRdb stores just in-frame clones and leaves some out. V, J and clone size derive from that table, while D and trimming were established from the DNA sequence. This sample has about 160,000 clones, with roughly 84% found just once. The specimen was peripheral blood. The chain is built from TRBV10-1 and TRBJ2-1; 8 bases are shared with TRBD2. The clonotype comes from a man between 18 and 29 years old with active or convalescent COVID-19. DNA of the CDR3: TGCGCCAGCAGTCGGGTCGGGGGGGCCCCCGTTGAGCAGTTCTTC. Translated: CASSRVGGAPVEQFF.